The 4 T cell receptor beta chains below were found in one sample sequenced in a study of T-cell reconstitution after alpha-beta-depleted transplantation in children. A library of TCRbeta sequences, prepared with unique molecular identifiers, was generated. TCRdb reprocessed the PCR reads with MiXCR, giving one entry per CDR3 protein. The sample contains roughly 52,000 distinct CDR3 sequences, about 5.7% of which appear only once. The sample here was PBMCs, mostly from graft donor cells, taken 60 days after TCRalphabeta/CD19-depleted stem cell transplant. These receptors all stem from a female patient aged 2 to 10 who had a stem cell transplant for aplastic anemia, so the T cells may come from the graft donor.

This clonotype was recorded many times. The genes are TRBV6-1 and TRBJ1-6, with D unresolved. The CDR3 consists of 15 residues. Germline CDR1 and CDR2: MNHNS and SASEGT. V was cut by 7 bases and J by 3 bases, with 13 bases left in between. The CDR3 spells CASIGGLGYNSPLHF. The CDR3 bases are TGTGCCAGCATCGGAGGATTGGGCTATAATTCACCCCTCCACTTT.

This clonotype was seen only a few times. The rearrangement links TRBV3-1 to TRBJ1-3; TRBD1 matches 9 bases. The germline CDR1 and CDR2 sequences are LGHDT and YNNKEL (reference sequence). This CDR3 is 18 amino acids long. The V segment lost 1 base and the J segment 2 bases; nucleotides outside the gene matches: 9. The CDR3 sequence: CASSQVVWDRDTGNTIYF. CDR3 sequence (DNA): TGTGCCAGCAGCCAAGTGGTTTGGGACAGGGACACTGGAAACACCATATATTTT.

This clonotype has ten or more counts. The rearrangement uses TRBV25-1 and TRBJ2-2; TRBD2 matches at 10 bases. Germline CDR1 and CDR2: MGHDK and SYGVNS. The CDR3 consists of 14 residues. The ends lost 7 bases at V and 10 bases at J; junction bases unmatched: 9. The CDR3 reads CASTLSGRAEELFF. The CDR3 nucleotides are TGTGCCAGCACCTTAAGCGGGAGGGCCGAGGAGCTGTTTTTT.

The chain uses TRBV11-1 and TRBJ2-1, with D possibly TRBD2 on 5 matching bases. Between the trimmed V and J ends, which lost 5 bases and 6 bases, there was a span of 11 bases. The CDR3 sequence is 13 residues long. The germline V gene encodes CDR1 SGHAT and CDR2 FQDESV (reference sequence). The CDR3 protein is CASSHGISNEQFF. The CDR3 nucleotides are TGTGCCAGCAGCCACGGGATTAGCAATGAGCAGTTCTTC.